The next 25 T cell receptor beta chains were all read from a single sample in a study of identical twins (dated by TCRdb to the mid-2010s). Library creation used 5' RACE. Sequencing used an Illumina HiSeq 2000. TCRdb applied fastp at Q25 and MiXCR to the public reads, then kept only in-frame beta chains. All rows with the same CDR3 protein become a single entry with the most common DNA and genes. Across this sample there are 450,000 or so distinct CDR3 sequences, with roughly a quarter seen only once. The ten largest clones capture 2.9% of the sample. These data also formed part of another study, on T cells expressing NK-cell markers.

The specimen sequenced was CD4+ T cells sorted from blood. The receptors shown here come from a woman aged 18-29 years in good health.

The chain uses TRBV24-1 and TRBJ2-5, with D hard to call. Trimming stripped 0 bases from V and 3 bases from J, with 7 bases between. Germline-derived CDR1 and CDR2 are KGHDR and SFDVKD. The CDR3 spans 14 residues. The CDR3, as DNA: TGTGCCACCAGTGATTTGATTGGGGAAGAGACCCAGTACTTC. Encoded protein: CATSDLIGEETQYF.

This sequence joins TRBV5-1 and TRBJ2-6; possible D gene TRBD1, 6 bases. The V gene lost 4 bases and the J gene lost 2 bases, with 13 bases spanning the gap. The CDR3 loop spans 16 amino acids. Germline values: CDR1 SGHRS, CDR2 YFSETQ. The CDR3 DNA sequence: TGCGCCAGCAGCCGAACTGGGGGCACTGGGGCCAACGTCCTGACTTTC. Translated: CASSRTGGTGANVLTF.

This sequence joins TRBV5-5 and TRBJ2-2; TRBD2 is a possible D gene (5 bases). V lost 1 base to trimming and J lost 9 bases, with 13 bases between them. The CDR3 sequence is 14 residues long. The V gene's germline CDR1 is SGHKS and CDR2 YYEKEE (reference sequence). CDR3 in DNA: TGTGCCAGCAGCTTGACTAGTGGGTCCCGGGAGCTGTTTTTT. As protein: CASSLTSGSRELFF.

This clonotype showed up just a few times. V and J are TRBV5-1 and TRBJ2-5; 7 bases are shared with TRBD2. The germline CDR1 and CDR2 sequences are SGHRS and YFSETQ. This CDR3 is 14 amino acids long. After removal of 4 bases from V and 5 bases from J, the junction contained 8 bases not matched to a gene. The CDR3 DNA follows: TGCGCCAGCAGCCCACGGGGGGTCTCGGAGACCCAGTACTTC. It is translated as CASSPRGVSETQYF.

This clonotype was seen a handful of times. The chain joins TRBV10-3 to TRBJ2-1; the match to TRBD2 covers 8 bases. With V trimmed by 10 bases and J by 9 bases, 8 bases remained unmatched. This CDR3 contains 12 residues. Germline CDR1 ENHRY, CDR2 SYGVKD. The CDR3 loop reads CATERERGEQFF. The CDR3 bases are TGTGCCACCGAGCGGGAGCGGGGTGAGCAGTTCTTC.

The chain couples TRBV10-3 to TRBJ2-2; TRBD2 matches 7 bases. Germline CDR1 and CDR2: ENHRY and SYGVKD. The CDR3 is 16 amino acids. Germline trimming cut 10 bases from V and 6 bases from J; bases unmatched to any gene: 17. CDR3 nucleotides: TGTGCCACCTCCCCTAGGGGCGGGGGAGACGCCGGGGAGCTGTTTTTT. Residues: CATSPRGGGDAGELFF.

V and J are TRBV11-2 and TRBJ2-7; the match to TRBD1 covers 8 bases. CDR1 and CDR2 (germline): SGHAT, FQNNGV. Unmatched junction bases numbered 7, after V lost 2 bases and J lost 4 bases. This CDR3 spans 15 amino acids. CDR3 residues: CASSLLGTGLYEQYF. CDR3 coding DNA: TGTGCCAGCAGCTTATTAGGGACAGGTCTTTACGAGCAGTACTTC.

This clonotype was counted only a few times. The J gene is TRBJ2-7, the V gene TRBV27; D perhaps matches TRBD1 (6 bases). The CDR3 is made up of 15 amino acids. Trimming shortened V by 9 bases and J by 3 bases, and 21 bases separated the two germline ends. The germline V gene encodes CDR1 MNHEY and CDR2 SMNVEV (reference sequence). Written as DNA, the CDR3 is TGTGCCAGTTTCTCCCGCAGCTTCAGGGGCTACGAGCAGTACTTC. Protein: CASFSRSFRGYEQYF.

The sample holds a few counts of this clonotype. For the CDR3, the DNA is TGTGCCAGTGAGACCCGCTATGAAGCTTTCTTT. Translating gives CASETRYEAFF. J is TRBJ1-1 and V is TRBV19; D not resolved. V was pared by 8 bases and J by 7 bases, with 11 bases between. Germline CDR1 reads LNHDA; CDR2 reads SQIVND (reference sequence). The CDR3 covers 11 residues.

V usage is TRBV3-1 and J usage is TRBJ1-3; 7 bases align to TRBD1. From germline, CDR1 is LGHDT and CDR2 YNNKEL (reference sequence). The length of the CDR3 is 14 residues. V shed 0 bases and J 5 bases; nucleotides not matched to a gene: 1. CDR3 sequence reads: CASSQDRGRNTIYF. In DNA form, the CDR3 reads TGTGCCAGCAGCCAAGACAGGGGGAGAAACACCATATATTTT.

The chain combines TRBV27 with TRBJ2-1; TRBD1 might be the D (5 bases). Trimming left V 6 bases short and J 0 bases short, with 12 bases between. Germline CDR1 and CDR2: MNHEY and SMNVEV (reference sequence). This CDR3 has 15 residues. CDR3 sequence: CASSTYRSSYNEQFF. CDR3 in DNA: TGTGCCAGCAGCACCTACAGGAGCTCCTACAATGAGCAGTTCTTC.

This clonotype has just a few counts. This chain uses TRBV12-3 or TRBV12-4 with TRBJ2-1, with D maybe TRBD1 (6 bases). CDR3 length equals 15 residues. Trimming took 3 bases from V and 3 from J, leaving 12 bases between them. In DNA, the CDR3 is TGTGCCAGCAGTTTCCCTCGGACAGACTACAATGAGCAGTTCTTC. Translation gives CASSFPRTDYNEQFF.

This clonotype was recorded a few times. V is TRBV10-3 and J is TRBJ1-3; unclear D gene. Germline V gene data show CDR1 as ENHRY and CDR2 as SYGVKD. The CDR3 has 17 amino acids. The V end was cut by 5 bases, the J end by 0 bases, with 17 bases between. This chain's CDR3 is CAISPGLTVLSGNTIYF. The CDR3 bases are TGTGCCATCAGTCCCGGACTAACAGTTCTCTCTGGAAACACCATATATTTT.

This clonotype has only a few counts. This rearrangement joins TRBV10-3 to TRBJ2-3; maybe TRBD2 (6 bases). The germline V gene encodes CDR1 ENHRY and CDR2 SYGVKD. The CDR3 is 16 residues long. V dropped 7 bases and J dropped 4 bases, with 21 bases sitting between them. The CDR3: CAIMRNGGTISDTQYF. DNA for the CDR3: TGTGCCATCATGAGGAATGGCGGGACCATTTCAGATACGCAGTATTTT.

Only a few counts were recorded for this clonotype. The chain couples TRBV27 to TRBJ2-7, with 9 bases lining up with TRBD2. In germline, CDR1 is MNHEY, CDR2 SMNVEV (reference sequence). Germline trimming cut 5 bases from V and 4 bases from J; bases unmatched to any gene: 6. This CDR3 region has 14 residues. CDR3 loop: CASSPGLARYEQYF. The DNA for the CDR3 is TGTGCCAGCAGTCCTGGACTAGCGCGTTACGAGCAGTACTTC.

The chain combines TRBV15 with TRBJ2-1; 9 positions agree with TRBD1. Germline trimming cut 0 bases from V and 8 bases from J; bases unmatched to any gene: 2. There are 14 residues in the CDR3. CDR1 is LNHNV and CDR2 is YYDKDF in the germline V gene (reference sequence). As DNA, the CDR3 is TGTGCCACCAGCAGAGAACAGGGGGCCGATGAGCAGTTCTTC. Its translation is CATSREQGADEQFF. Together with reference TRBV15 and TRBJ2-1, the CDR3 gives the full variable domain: DAMVIQNPRYQVTQFGKPVTLSCSQTLNHNVMYWYQQKSSQAPKLLFHYYDKDFNNEADTPDNFQSRRPNTSFCFLDIRSPGLGDTAMYLCATSREQGADEQFFGPGTRLTVL.

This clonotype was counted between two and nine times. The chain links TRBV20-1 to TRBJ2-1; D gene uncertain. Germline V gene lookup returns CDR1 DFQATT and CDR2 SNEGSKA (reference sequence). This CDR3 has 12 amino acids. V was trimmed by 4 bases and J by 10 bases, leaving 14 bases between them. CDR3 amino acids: CSATSPPGEQFF. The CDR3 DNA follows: TGCAGTGCTACCTCCCCCCCGGGCGAGCAGTTCTTC.

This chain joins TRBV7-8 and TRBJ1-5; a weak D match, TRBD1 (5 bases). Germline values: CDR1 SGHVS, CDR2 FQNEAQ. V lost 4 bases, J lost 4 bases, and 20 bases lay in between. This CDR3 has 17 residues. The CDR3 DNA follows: TGTGCCAGCAGCTCCGCGTCGGGGGGGAAGGGGAATCAGCCCCAGCATTTT. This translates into CASSSASGGKGNQPQHF.

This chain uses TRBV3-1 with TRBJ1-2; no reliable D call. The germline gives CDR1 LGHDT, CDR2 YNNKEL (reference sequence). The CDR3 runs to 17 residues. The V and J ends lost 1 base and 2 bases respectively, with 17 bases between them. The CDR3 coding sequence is TGTGCCAGCAGCCAAGTGGGGTCAGCTACCTCCAACTATGGCTACACCTTC. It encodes CASSQVGSATSNYGYTF.

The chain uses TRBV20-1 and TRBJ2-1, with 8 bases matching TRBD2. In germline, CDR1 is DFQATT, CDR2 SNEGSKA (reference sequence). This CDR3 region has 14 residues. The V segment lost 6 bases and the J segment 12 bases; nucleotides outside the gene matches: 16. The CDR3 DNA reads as TGCAGTGCAGACCGCGGGGGGCCGAACAGTCGGCAGTTCTTC. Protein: CSADRGGPNSRQFF.

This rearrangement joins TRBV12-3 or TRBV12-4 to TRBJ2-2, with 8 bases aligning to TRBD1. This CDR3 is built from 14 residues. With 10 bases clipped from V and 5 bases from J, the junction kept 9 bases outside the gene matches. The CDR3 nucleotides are TGTGCCACCAACCAGGGGGCGCTTACCGGGGAGCTGTTTTTT. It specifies CATNQGALTGELFF.

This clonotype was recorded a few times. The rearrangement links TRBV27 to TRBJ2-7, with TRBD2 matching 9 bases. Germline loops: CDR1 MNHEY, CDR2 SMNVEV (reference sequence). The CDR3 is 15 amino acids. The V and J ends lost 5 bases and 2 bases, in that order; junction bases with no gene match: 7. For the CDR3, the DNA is TGTGCCAGCAGTCCGGGTGGGACTAGCCCCTACGAGCAGTACTTC. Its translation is CASSPGGTSPYEQYF.

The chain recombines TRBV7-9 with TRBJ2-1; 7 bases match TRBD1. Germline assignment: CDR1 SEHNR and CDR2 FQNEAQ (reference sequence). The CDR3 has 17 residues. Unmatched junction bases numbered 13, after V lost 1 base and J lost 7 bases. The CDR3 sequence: CASSLGSNRGGFNEQFF. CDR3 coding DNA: TGTGCCAGCAGCTTAGGATCGAACAGGGGTGGATTTAATGAGCAGTTCTTC.

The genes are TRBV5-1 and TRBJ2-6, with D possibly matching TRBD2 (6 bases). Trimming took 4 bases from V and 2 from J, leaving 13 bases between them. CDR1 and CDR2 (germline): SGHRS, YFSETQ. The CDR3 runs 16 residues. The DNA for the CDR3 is TGCGCCAGCAGCCACAACGGAGGGGCTGGGGCCAACGTCCTGACTTTC. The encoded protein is CASSHNGGAGANVLTF.

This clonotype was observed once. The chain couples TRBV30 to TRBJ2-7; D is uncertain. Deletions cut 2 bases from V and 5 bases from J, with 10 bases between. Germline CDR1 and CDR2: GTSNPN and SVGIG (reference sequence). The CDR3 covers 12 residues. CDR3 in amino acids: CAWSRVRNEQYF. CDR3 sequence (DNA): TGTGCCTGGAGTCGGGTGAGAAACGAGCAGTACTTC. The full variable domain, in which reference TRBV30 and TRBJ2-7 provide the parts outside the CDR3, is SQTIHQWPATLVQPVGSPLSLECTVEGTSNPNLYWYRQAAGRGLQLLFYSVGIGQISSEVPQNLSASRPQDRQFILSSKKLLLSDSGFYLCAWSRVRNEQYFGPGTRLTVT.